This paragraph reports one T cell receptor beta chain. The antigen is undetermined. Documented time point: baseline, week 1 (first vaccination visit). The treatment denotes: pre-vaccination baseline after standard-of-care therapy. This sample was included in a study of a mutant IDH1 vaccine in newly diagnosed glioma. Across the whole study: Treated individuals were roughly 62% male and approximately 40% female, averaging about 40 years of age. Receipt of radiotherapy, temozolomide, or both preceded the study, and most received both. Study-wide findings and caveats: No link was apparently found between pseudoprogression and changes in top peripheral T cell clonotypes. Immune responses induced by vaccination arose in 93.3% of the patients.

TCRdb keeps only in-frame clones here, not all; method: immunoSEQ multiplex PCR. The repertoire has under 90,000 clones, more than 65% of them found once; the top ten carry about 7.5%. V dropped 5 bases and J dropped 0 bases, with 11 bases sitting between them. The CDR3 consists of 15 residues. Germline V gives CDR1 SEHNR, CDR2 FQNEAQ (reference sequence). The clonotype originates from a man aged 50-60 years with glioma. The specimen was PBMCs, collected from a glioma patient treated with radiotherapy, temozolomide or both. The chain is built from TRBV7-9 and TRBJ1-3, with unresolved D. CDR3 in amino acids: CASSPTVGSGNTIYF. CDR3 nucleotides: TGTGCCAGCAGCCCCACGGTAGGCTCTGGAAACACCATATATTTT. The complete variable domain, with remaining parts taken from reference TRBV7-9 and TRBJ1-3, reads DTGVSQNPRHKITKRGQNVTFRCDPISEHNRLYWYRQTLGQGPEFLTYFQNEAQLEKSRLLSDRFSAERPKGSFSTLEIQRTEQGDSAMYLCASSPTVGSGNTIYFGEGSWLTVV.